The 18 T cell receptor beta chains listed next were all sequenced from one sample in a study of cytomegalovirus exposure and HLA in healthy donors (dated by TCRdb to 2016 to 2017). Library preparation employed the immunoSEQ multiplex PCR assay. For the multiplex PCR, a mixture combining 60 forward primers for TCR Vbeta segments and 13 reverse primers for TCR Jbeta segments was used. In its TCRdb copy, this immuneACCESS table keeps in-frame sequences only and misses some clones. Where compared with another copy, unresolved V genes explain less than half of these, and the others have no known cause. This sample comprises about 69,000 clones, approximately 68% of them detected only once. 11% of the sample is held by the ten biggest clonotypes. Sequenced sample: PBMCs. These receptors all come from a woman aged 25-40 years in good health and CMV-seronegative.

Here the CDR3 DNA reads TGCAGCGTTGTGGGACTAGCGGGGAACGTCCTGACTTTC. It codes for CSVVGLAGNVLTF. The V gene is TRBV29-1, the J gene TRBJ2-6, with 13 bases identical to TRBD2. The V segment lost 4 bases and the J segment 10 bases; nucleotides outside the gene matches: 1. The CDR3 is made up of 13 amino acids. Germline CDR1 SQVTM, CDR2 ANQGSEA.

The genes are TRBV2 and TRBJ2-1; 11 nucleotides align to TRBD2. Per the germline V gene, CDR1 is SNHLY and CDR2 is FYNNEI. This CDR3 is 14 amino acids long. V gave up 9 bases and J gave up 7 bases; unmatched junction bases: 8. Here the CDR3 reads CASRSGGARNEQFF. CDR3 nucleotide sequence: TGTGCCAGTCGTAGCGGGGGGGCGAGAAATGAGCAGTTCTTC.

This chain joins TRBV9 and TRBJ2-1; 8 nucleotides align to TRBD1. V trimming: 0 bases; J trimming: 0 bases; junction bases outside the gene matches: 5. Germline assignment: CDR1 SGDLS and CDR2 YYNGEE. The CDR3 consists of 17 residues. The CDR3 region is CASSVGGTGGSYNEQFF. CDR3 DNA sequence: TGTGCCAGCAGCGTAGGAGGTACAGGGGGCTCCTACAATGAGCAGTTCTTC. Full variable domain (outside the CDR3, taken from reference TRBV9 and TRBJ2-1): DSGVTQTPKHLITATGQRVTLRCSPRSGDLSVYWYQQSLDQGLQFLIQYYNGEERAKGNILERFSAQQFPDLHSELNLSSLELGDSALYFCASSVGGTGGSYNEQFFGPGTRLTVL.

The gene calls are TRBV6-4 and TRBJ2-6, with a tentative D call TRBD1 (6 bases). Germline V gene lookup returns CDR1 MRHNA and CDR2 SNTAGT. With 2 bases removed from V and 2 bases from J, the gap between germline ends came to 10 bases. The CDR3 loop spans 16 amino acids. The chain's CDR3 is CASSDGTGTGANVLTF. CDR3 bases: TGTGCCAGCAGTGACGGAACAGGGACTGGGGCCAACGTCCTGACTTTC.

This rearrangement joins TRBV9 to TRBJ2-7, with a weak D call TRBD1 (6 bases). Germline V gives CDR1 SGDLS, CDR2 YYNGEE. The V gene lost 3 bases and the J gene lost 0 bases, with 13 bases spanning the gap. The CDR3 length is 15 residues. CDR3 bases: TGTGCCAGCAGCGAGACAGGCGGCCTCTCCTACGAGCAGTACTTC. Translated: CASSETGGLSYEQYF. Full variable domain (remainder filled in from reference TRBV9 and TRBJ2-7): DSGVTQTPKHLITATGQRVTLRCSPRSGDLSVYWYQQSLDQGLQFLIQYYNGEERAKGNILERFSAQQFPDLHSELNLSSLELGDSALYFCASSETGGLSYEQYFGPGTRLTVT.

CDR3 sequence reads: CASSEGPGSPTQYF. CDR3 DNA sequence: TGTGCCAGCAGTGAAGGCCCCGGTTCTCCTACGCAGTATTTT. This sequence joins TRBV6-1 and TRBJ2-3; the D is unclear. The V gene's germline CDR1 is MNHNS and CDR2 SASEGT. Trimming took 1 base from V and 8 from J, leaving 13 bases between them. This CDR3 is built from 14 residues.

The rearrangement links TRBV18 to TRBJ2-1; 9 nucleotides align to TRBD1. The V and J ends lost 4 bases and 3 bases, in that order; junction bases with no gene match: 7. CDR1 and CDR2 from the germline V gene are KGHSH and LQKENI. The CDR3 has 16 residues. This CDR3 reads CASSREQGANYNEQFF. The CDR3 region has the DNA TGTGCCAGCTCACGGGAACAGGGGGCCAACTACAATGAGCAGTTCTTC.

The chain couples TRBV5-1 to TRBJ2-1; no firm D call. The germline V and J ends were trimmed by 3 bases and 5 bases, with 15 bases remaining between them. The CDR3 is made up of 15 amino acids. Germline loops: CDR1 SGHRS, CDR2 YFSETQ. The CDR3: CASSSFTGWNNEQFF. DNA of the CDR3: TGCGCCAGCAGCTCATTTACGGGTTGGAACAATGAGCAGTTCTTC.

The chain is built from TRBV7-6 and TRBJ1-2, with D perhaps TRBD1 (5 bases). The V gene's germline CDR1 is SGHVS and CDR2 FNYEAQ. V lost 5 bases, J lost 2 bases, and 12 bases lay in between. CDR3 length: 14 residues. For the CDR3, the DNA is TGTGCCAGCAGCCCCGGGACTGACAACTATGGCTACACCTTC. This sequence encodes CASSPGTDNYGYTF.

This clone was detected ten times or more. This chain connects TRBV5-4 to TRBJ2-7, with 7 nucleotides matching TRBD2. Germline V gene lookup returns CDR1 SGHNT and CDR2 YYREEE (reference sequence). Trimming at V came to 3 bases and at J to 5 bases, leaving 8 bases not matched to a gene. The CDR3 totals 14 residues. CDR3 coding DNA: TGTGCCAGCAGCTCAAGACTAGCCGGGGACGAGCAGTACTTC. Protein: CASSSRLAGDEQYF.

This rearrangement joins TRBV5-1 to TRBJ2-5; TRBD1 aligns across 11 bases. The CDR3 runs to 14 residues. Germline loops: CDR1 SGHRS, CDR2 YFSETQ. The ends lost 2 bases at V and 5 bases at J; junction bases unmatched: 2. DNA of the CDR3: TGCGCCAGCAGCTTCGGGACAGGGGGTGAGACCCAGTACTTC. Translation: CASSFGTGGETQYF.

This rearrangement joins TRBV27 to TRBJ2-3; 9 bases match TRBD2. J lost 3 bases, V lost 1 base, and 5 bases had no gene match. The CDR3 totals 16 residues. From germline, CDR1 is MNHEY and CDR2 SMNVEV (reference sequence). In DNA form, the CDR3 reads TGTGCCAGCAGTTTATTCGCGGGGGGGCTAACAGATACGCAGTATTTT. Amino acid sequence: CASSLFAGGLTDTQYF.

The rearrangement uses TRBV2 and TRBJ1-4; D remains ambiguous. Germline values: CDR1 SNHLY, CDR2 FYNNEI. The CDR3 contains 15 residues. The V end lost 3 bases, the J end lost 3 bases, and 11 bases lay between the germline ends. In DNA, the CDR3 is TGTGCCAGCAGTGATCCAGAGGGCTCTAATGAAAAACTGTTTTTT. Its protein product is CASSDPEGSNEKLFF.

The chain combines TRBV7-2 with TRBJ1-2, with TRBD1 identical over 7 bases. CDR1 is SGHTA, CDR2 FQGNSA, per germline. The CDR3 consists of 16 residues. V shed 4 bases and J 6 bases; nucleotides not matched to a gene: 14. The CDR3 coding sequence is TGTGCCAGCAGCTGGAGAGAGAGGGGGACAGCACATGGCTACACCTTC. As protein: CASSWRERGTAHGYTF.

This clone was picked up one time. The chain employs TRBV7-9 and TRBJ2-7; D unclear. Germline V gene lookup returns CDR1 SEHNR and CDR2 FQNEAQ (reference sequence). The CDR3 has 12 residues. V dropped 4 bases and J dropped 2 bases, with 6 bases sitting between them. The CDR3 coding sequence is TGTGCCAGCAGCTCCCTTACCTACGAGCAGTACTTC. Its translation is CASSSLTYEQYF. Full variable domain (missing parts from reference TRBV7-9 and TRBJ2-7): DTGVSQNPRHKITKRGQNVTFRCDPISEHNRLYWYRQTLGQGPEFLTYFQNEAQLEKSRLLSDRFSAERPKGSFSTLEIQRTEQGDSAMYLCASSSLTYEQYFGPGTRLTVT.

This clone was counted only a few times. The chain has TRBV30 and TRBJ1-1; the match to TRBD1 covers 7 bases. The CDR3 loop spans 13 amino acids. Unmatched junction bases numbered 7, after V lost 4 bases and J lost 5 bases. The germline gives CDR1 GTSNPN, CDR2 SVGIG (reference sequence). As DNA, the CDR3 is TGTGCCTGGACGACAGGGACGGGGACTGAAGCTTTCTTT. Protein sequence: CAWTTGTGTEAFF.

CDR3 sequence (DNA): TGTGCCAGCAGCCGGGGACAGCTGGACACTGAAGCTTTCTTT. Its protein is CASSRGQLDTEAFF. The V gene is TRBV5-8, the J gene TRBJ1-1; 7 bases line up with TRBD1. CDR3 size: 14 residues. Per the germline V gene, CDR1 is SGHTS and CDR2 is YDEGEE. V shed 4 bases and J 3 bases; nucleotides not matched to a gene: 6.

This clone was observed a single time. The chain links TRBV2 to TRBJ1-5, with D perhaps TRBD1 (5 bases). Germline V gene sequence: CDR1 SNHLY, CDR2 FYNNEI. V lost 6 bases and J lost 10, with 13 bases in between. This CDR3 is 12 amino acids long. CDR3 bases: TGTGCCAGCAGCGCGGGGGGATACCCCCAGCATTTT. Its protein product is CASSAGGYPQHF.